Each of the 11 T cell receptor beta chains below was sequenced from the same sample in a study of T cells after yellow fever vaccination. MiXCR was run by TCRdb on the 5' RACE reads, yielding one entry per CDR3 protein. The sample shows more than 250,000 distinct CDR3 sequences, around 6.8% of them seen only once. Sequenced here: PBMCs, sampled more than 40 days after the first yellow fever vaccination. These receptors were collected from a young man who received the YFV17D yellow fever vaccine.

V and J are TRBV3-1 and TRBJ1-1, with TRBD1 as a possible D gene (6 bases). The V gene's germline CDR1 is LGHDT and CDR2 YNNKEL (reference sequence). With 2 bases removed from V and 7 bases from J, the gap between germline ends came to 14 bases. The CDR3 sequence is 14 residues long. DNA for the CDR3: TGTGCCAGCAGCCAACTATCGGGGGCGGTTGAAGCTTTCTTT. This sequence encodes CASSQLSGAVEAFF.

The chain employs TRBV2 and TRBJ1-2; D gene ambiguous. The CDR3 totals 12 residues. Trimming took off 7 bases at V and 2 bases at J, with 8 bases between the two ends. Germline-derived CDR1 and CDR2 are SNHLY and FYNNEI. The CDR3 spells CASKRENYGYTF. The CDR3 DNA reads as TGTGCCAGCAAGAGAGAAAACTATGGCTACACCTTC.

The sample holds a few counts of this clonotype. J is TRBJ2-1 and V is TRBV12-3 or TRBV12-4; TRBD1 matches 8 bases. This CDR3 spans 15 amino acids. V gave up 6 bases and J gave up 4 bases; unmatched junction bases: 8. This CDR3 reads CASSRPGQEYNEQFF. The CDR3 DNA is TGTGCCAGCAGCCGCCCGGGACAGGAGTACAATGAGCAGTTCTTC.

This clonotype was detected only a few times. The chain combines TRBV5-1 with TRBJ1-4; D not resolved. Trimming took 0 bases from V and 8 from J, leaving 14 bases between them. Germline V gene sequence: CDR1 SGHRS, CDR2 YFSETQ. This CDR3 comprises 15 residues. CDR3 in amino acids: CASSLGQTVGEKLFF. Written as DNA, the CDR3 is TGCGCCAGCAGCTTGGGTCAGACCGTCGGAGAAAAACTGTTTTTT.

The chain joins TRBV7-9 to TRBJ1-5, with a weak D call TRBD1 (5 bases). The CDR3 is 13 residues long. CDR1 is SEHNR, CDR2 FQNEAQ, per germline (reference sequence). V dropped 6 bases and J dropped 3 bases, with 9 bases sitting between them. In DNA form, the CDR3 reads TGTGCCAGCAGTCGACAGCCCAATCAGCCCCAGCATTTT. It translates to CASSRQPNQPQHF.

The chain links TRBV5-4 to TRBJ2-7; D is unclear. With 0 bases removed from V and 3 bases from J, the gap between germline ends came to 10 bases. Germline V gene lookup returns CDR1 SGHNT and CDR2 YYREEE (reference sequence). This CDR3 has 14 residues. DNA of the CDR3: TGTGCCAGCAGCTTGGGGCCTGTAGGCTACGAGCAGTACGTC. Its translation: CASSLGPVGYEQYV.

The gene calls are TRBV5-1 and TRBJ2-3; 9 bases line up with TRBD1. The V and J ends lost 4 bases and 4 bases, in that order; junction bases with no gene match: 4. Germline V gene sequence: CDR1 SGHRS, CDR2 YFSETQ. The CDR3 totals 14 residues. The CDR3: CASSTGTGPDTQYF. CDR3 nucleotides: TGCGCCAGCAGCACCGGGACAGGGCCAGATACGCAGTATTTT. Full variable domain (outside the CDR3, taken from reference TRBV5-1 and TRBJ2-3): KAGVTQTPRYLIKTRGQQVTLSCSPISGHRSVSWYQQTPGQGLQFLFEYFSETQRNKGNFPGRFSGRQFSNSRSEMNVSTLELGDSALYLCASSTGTGPDTQYFGPGTRLTVL.

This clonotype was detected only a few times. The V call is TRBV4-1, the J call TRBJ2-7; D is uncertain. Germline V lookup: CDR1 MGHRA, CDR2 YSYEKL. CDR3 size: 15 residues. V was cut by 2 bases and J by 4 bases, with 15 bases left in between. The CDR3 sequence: CASSQTSADEYEQYF. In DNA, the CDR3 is TGCGCCAGCAGCCAAACGTCAGCAGATGAATACGAGCAGTACTTC.

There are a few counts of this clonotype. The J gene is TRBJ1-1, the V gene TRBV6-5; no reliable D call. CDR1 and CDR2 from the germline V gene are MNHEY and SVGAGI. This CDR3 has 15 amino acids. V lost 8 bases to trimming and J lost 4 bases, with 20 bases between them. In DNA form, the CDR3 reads TGTGCCAGCCGCGAACCGGGAGCCCCCTCCACTGAAGCTTTCTTT. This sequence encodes CASREPGAPSTEAFF.

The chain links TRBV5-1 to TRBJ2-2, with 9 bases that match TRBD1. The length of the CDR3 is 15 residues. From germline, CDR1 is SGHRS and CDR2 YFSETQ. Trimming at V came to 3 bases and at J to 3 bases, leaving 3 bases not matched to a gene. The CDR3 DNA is TGCGCCAGCAGCTGGGACAGGGCGGACACCGGGGAGCTGTTTTTT. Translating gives CASSWDRADTGELFF.

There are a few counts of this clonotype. The CDR3 sequence is CASGQGASGNTIYF. DNA for the CDR3: TGCGCCAGCGGACAGGGGGCGAGCGGAAACACCATATATTTT. The chain has TRBV5-1 and TRBJ1-3; 11 bases are a match to TRBD1. This CDR3 has 14 residues. The germline CDR1 and CDR2 sequences are SGHRS and YFSETQ. The V and J ends lost 7 bases and 4 bases, in that order; junction bases with no gene match: 4.